A single sample is the source of the 18 T cell receptor beta chains below, sequenced in a study of OX40 agonist ivuxolimab in advanced cancers. Library construction relied on the immunoSEQ multiplex PCR assay. What TCRdb holds here is the immuneACCESS table cut down to in-frame rearrangements. Part of the clones is not present; checked against another copy, under half of the missing clones reflect an unresolved V gene, and the others are unexplained. This sample has approximately 35,000 clones in its table, and 89% of those were observed once. Jointly, the top ten make up 36% of the sample. Sequencing was performed on CD4+ or CD8+ T cells sorted from blood, taken in a trial of the OX40 agonist ivuxolimab. Receptors were obtained from an adult with an advanced solid tumor such as melanoma, head and neck, liver or kidney cancer.

For this clone: This sample also contains other DNA sequences that code for the same CDR3. The chain combines TRBV27 with TRBJ1-1, with a weak D call TRBD1 (5 bases). CDR1 MNHEY and CDR2 SMNVEV come from the germline V gene (reference sequence). The ends were cut back, 8 bases at V and 1 base at J, with 8 bases in the middle. CDR3 size: 12 residues. Written as DNA, the CDR3 is TGTGCCAGCCGTACAGGGAACACTGAAGCTTTCTTT. Its protein product is CASRTGNTEAFF.

CDR3 DNA: TGTGCCAGCACCTGGCAGGAGGAGCAGTACTTC. Translation gives CASTWQEEQYF. The gene calls are TRBV5-5 and TRBJ2-7; D gene unclear. Germline V gives CDR1 SGHKS, CDR2 YYEKEE (reference sequence). This CDR3 has 11 amino acids. V was clipped by 6 bases and J by 7 bases, with 11 bases between them.

The V call is TRBV28, the J call TRBJ1-4; 10 bases line up with TRBD1. V trimming: 5 bases; J trimming: 8 bases; junction bases outside the gene matches: 11. The CDR3 totals 16 residues. Germline V gives CDR1 MDHEN, CDR2 SYDVKM. As DNA, the CDR3 is TGTGCCAGCAGTATAATACGGACAGGGGGTAACGAAAAACTGTTTTTT. Amino acid sequence: CASSIIRTGGNEKLFF.

V usage is TRBV18 and J usage is TRBJ1-1; D perhaps matches TRBD1 (5 bases). This CDR3 spans 14 amino acids. Germline CDR1 reads KGHSH; CDR2 reads LQKENI. Trimming removed 0 bases at V and 1 base at J, with 6 bases between. The CDR3 spells CASSPPTGNTEAFF. The DNA for the CDR3 is TGTGCCAGCTCACCACCCACAGGGAACACTGAAGCTTTCTTT.

This clone was observed a handful of times. The chain couples TRBV10-3 to TRBJ2-1, with 9 bases matching TRBD2. Per the germline V gene, CDR1 is ENHRY and CDR2 is SYGVKD. After removal of 0 bases from V and 9 bases from J, the junction contained 9 bases not matched to a gene. The CDR3 length is 16 residues. The CDR3 nucleotides are TGTGCCATCAGTGAGTCGGAAGCGGGAGGAACGGGTGAGCAGTTCTTC. It yields the protein CAISESEAGGTGEQFF.

This chain joins TRBV5-1 and TRBJ2-5, with a tentative D call TRBD1 (6 bases). The tail of the sequence fits TRBJ2-7 better, so the J call may be wrong. This CDR3 spans 14 amino acids. Looked up from germline, CDR1 is SGHRS and CDR2 is YFSETQ. The CDR3 protein is CASQAAGESYEQYF. As DNA, the CDR3 is TGCGCCAGCCAGGCGGCAGGGGAGTCCTACGAGCAGTACTTC.

V gene TRBV5-6 combines with J gene TRBJ1-1, with D perhaps matching TRBD1 (5 bases). The CDR3 has 16 residues. The V end was cut by 2 bases, the J end by 0 bases, with 14 bases between. Per the germline V gene, CDR1 is SGHDT and CDR2 is YYEEEE. This CDR3 reads CASSLTTAVMNTEAFF. In DNA, the CDR3 is TGTGCCAGCAGCTTAACGACAGCCGTCATGAACACTGAAGCTTTCTTT.

The chain employs TRBV5-4 and TRBJ2-3; D may correspond to TRBD1 or TRBD2 (5 bases each). Trimming shortened V by 2 bases and J by 3 bases, and 7 bases separated the two germline ends. The V gene's germline CDR1 is SGHNT and CDR2 YYREEE (reference sequence). The CDR3 is made up of 13 amino acids. CDR3: CASSFGGTDTQYF. The DNA of the CDR3 is TGTGCCAGCAGCTTTGGGGGAACAGATACGCAGTATTTT.

This chain's CDR3 is CASSLEGNWGTGLTYEQYF. CDR3 nucleotides: TGTGCCAGCAGCTTAGAAGGAAACTGGGGGACAGGGCTTACCTACGAGCAGTACTTC. The rearrangement joins TRBV11-2 to TRBJ2-7; 9 bases match TRBD1. V shed 0 bases, J shed 2 bases, and the junction held 14 bases outside the gene matches. There are 19 residues in the CDR3. CDR1 is SGHAT and CDR2 is FQNNGV in the germline V gene.

The chain has TRBV9 and TRBJ2-7; D remains ambiguous. CDR1 SGDLS and CDR2 YYNGEE come from the germline V gene. Trimming took off 0 bases at V and 3 bases at J, with 7 bases between the two ends. CDR3 length: 13 amino acids. Written as DNA, the CDR3 is TGTGCCAGCAGCGTAGGTTTTGACTACGAGCAGTACTTC. Amino acid sequence: CASSVGFDYEQYF.

The chain recombines TRBV28 with TRBJ2-7; D not certain. Trimming removed 2 bases from V and 4 bases from J, with 6 bases in between. CDR3 length: 12 amino acids. Germline V CDR1 and CDR2: MDHEN, SYDVKM. This CDR3 reads CASSLPGYEQYF. The CDR3 coding sequence is TGTGCCAGCAGTTTACCTGGATACGAGCAGTACTTC.

The gene calls are TRBV7-8 and TRBJ2-5, with D possibly TRBD2 on 6 matching bases. The CDR3 length is 13 residues. The V end lost 4 bases, the J end lost 5 bases, and 11 bases lay between the germline ends. Germline-derived CDR1 and CDR2 are SGHVS and FQNEAQ. CDR3 amino acids: CASSSTAGETQYF. CDR3 bases: TGTGCCAGCAGCTCTACGGCGGGGGAGACCCAGTACTTC.

The chain is built from TRBV25-1 and TRBJ2-1; possibly TRBD2 for D (6 bases). This CDR3 has 14 residues. Germline-derived CDR1 and CDR2 are MGHDK and SYGVNS. V gave up 6 bases and J gave up 7 bases, with 16 bases separating them. CDR3 amino acids: CASRELGLLNEQFF. The CDR3 DNA is TGTGCCAGCAGAGAGCTAGGACTACTGAATGAGCAGTTCTTC.

The chain uses TRBV28 and TRBJ2-3, with TRBD2 matching over 10 bases. The germline CDR1 and CDR2 sequences are MDHEN and SYDVKM. V was pared by 6 bases and J by 2 bases, with 8 bases of the junction left unmatched. This CDR3 is built from 16 residues. CDR3 DNA sequence: TGTGCCAGCAGCCCCACGAGCGGGAGGGTCACAGATACGCAGTATTTT. It yields the protein CASSPTSGRVTDTQYF.

The V call is TRBV19, the J call TRBJ1-1; no reliable D call. Germline CDR1 LNHDA, CDR2 SQIVND (reference sequence). CDR3 length: 15 residues. Between the trimmed V and J ends, which lost 5 bases and 1 base, there was a span of 14 bases. CDR3 in DNA: TGTGCCAGTAGTTGGTCCCGCGGAGCGAACACTGAAGCTTTCTTT. It is translated as CASSWSRGANTEAFF.

The CDR3 protein is CASSDLGQGVETQYF. The CDR3, as DNA: TGTGCCAGCAGTGACCTAGGACAGGGGGTGGAGACCCAGTACTTC. The genes are TRBV6-1 and TRBJ2-5; 10 nucleotides line up with TRBD1. This CDR3 is built from 15 residues. Germline trimming cut 3 bases from V and 5 bases from J; bases unmatched to any gene: 6. The germline CDR1 and CDR2 sequences are MNHNS and SASEGT.

This chain uses TRBV18 with TRBJ2-7, with a weak D call TRBD1 (5 bases). This CDR3 region has 15 residues. The V end was cut by 6 bases, the J end by 0 bases, with 15 bases between. Per the germline V gene, CDR1 is KGHSH and CDR2 is LQKENI. The CDR3 spells CASSRSRAYSYEQYF. In DNA form, the CDR3 reads TGTGCCAGCTCCAGGAGCAGGGCTTACTCCTACGAGCAGTACTTC. Full variable domain (outside the CDR3, taken from reference TRBV18 and TRBJ2-7): NAGVMQNPRHLVRRRGQEARLRCSPMKGHSHVYWYRQLPEEGLKFMVYLQKENIIDESGMPKERFSAEFPKEGPSILRIQQVVRGDSAAYFCASSRSRAYSYEQYFGPGTRLTVT.

The chain joins TRBV7-9 to TRBJ2-1; possible D gene TRBD2, 6 bases. Germline values: CDR1 SEHNR, CDR2 FQNEAQ (reference sequence). Trimming left V 1 base short and J 4 bases short, with 8 bases between. The CDR3 contains 14 residues. The CDR3 spells CASSLGTNYNEQFF. The CDR3 DNA sequence: TGTGCCAGCAGCTTAGGGACTAATTACAATGAGCAGTTCTTC.